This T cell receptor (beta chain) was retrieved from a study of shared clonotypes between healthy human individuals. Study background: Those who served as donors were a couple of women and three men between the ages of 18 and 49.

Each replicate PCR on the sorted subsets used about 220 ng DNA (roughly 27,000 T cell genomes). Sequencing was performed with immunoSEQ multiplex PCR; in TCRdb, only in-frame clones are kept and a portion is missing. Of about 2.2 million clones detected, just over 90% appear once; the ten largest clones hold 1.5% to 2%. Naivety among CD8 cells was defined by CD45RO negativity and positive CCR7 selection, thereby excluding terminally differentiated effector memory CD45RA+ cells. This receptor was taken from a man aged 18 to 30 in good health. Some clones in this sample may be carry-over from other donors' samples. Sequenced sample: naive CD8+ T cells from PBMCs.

The CDR3 bases are TGTGCCAGCATGCCTGGCCTAGCGGGAGAAAGCACAGATACGCAGTATTTT. Amino acid sequence: CASMPGLAGESTDTQYF. This sequence joins TRBV27 and TRBJ2-3; 10 bases are shared with TRBD2. The V and J ends lost 7 bases and 0 bases, in that order; junction bases with no gene match: 10. The length of the CDR3 is 17 residues. Germline values: CDR1 MNHEY, CDR2 SMNVEV (reference sequence).